A single sample is the source of the 20 T cell receptor beta chains below, sequenced in a study of vaccination and CD4 T cells after COVID-19. Sequenced with the Oncomine TCR Beta short-read assay was DNA taken from cultured CD4+ T cells. TCRdb fed the PCR reads into MiXCR, producing one record per CDR3 protein. The data show fewer than 15,000 distinct CDR3 sequences, approximately 42% seen once. Their antigens remain unidentified. Specified treatment: roughly ten-day PBMC culture with coronavirus spike peptide pools or control peptides (ViraFEST assay). The specimen comprised CD4+ T cells from blood, cultured in vitro, sampled after SARS-CoV-2 vaccination. The receptors shown here come from a human donor who had recovered from COVID-19.

The CDR3 sequence: CASSLIWGALTEAFF. For the CDR3, the DNA is TGTGCCAGCAGCTTGATTTGGGGGGCGCTTACTGAAGCTTTCTTT. The chain recombines TRBV11-1 with TRBJ1-1; a weak D match, TRBD1 (6 bases). The length of the CDR3 is 15 residues. V was clipped by 3 bases and J by 5 bases, with 16 bases between them. The germline gives CDR1 SGHAT, CDR2 FQDESV (reference sequence).

This clonotype was seen a few times. V gene TRBV27 combines with J gene TRBJ1-5; possibly TRBD1 for D (5 bases). This CDR3 is built from 15 residues. CDR1 is MNHEY and CDR2 is SMNVEV in the germline V gene (reference sequence). V lost 6 bases and J lost 7, with 19 bases in between. In DNA, the CDR3 is TGTGCCAGCAGCCGTCTGGAGGGGACGGGCCAGCCCCAGCATTTT. This gives the protein CASSRLEGTGQPQHF.

The chain combines TRBV20-1 with TRBJ2-7, with 15 bases aligning to TRBD2. Trimming took 3 bases from V and 6 from J; bases not matched to a gene: 3. Germline CDR1 is DFQATT and CDR2 is SNEGSKA (reference sequence). The CDR3 extends over 14 amino acids. The CDR3 coding sequence is TGCAGTGCTAGGGGACTAGCGGGAGGATTCGAGCAGTACTTC. It specifies CSARGLAGGFEQYF.

This clonotype was detected only once. Without the conserved terminal phenylalanine or tryptophan, this CDR3 likely stems from a read error. Here the CDR3 DNA reads TGTGCCAGCAGTACGGGACAGGCGCAAGCTTTCTCT. Protein sequence: CASSTGQAQAFS. The V and J genes are TRBV6-1 and TRBJ1-1, with 8 bases lining up with TRBD1. This CDR3 is 12 amino acids long. Looked up from germline, CDR1 is MNHNS and CDR2 is SASEGT. V gave up 5 bases and J gave up 9 bases; unmatched junction bases: 5.

The chain carries TRBV19 and TRBJ2-1; D is ambiguous. Germline CDR1 is LNHDA and CDR2 is SQIVND (reference sequence). V lost 5 bases, J lost 9 bases, and 14 bases lay in between. The CDR3 runs 13 residues. The CDR3 nucleotides are TGTGCCAGTAGTGCAATAAGTCGTGGTGAGCAGTTCTTC. Translation gives CASSAISRGEQFF.

The CDR3 sequence is CASSFRVMEKLFF. In DNA form, the CDR3 reads TGTGCCAGCAGTTTCCGGGTTATGGAAAAACTGTTTTTT. The chain recombines TRBV27 with TRBJ1-4, with D unresolved. Deletions cut 3 bases from V and 8 bases from J, with 10 bases between. The CDR3 length is 13 residues. The germline CDR1 and CDR2 sequences are MNHEY and SMNVEV (reference sequence).

This clonotype turned up a few times. The J gene is TRBJ1-4, the V gene TRBV20-1; perhaps TRBD1 as D (5 bases). The CDR3 totals 12 residues. Germline values: CDR1 DFQATT, CDR2 SNEGSKA (reference sequence). With 6 bases removed from V and 8 bases from J, the gap between germline ends came to 13 bases. DNA for the CDR3: TGCAGTGCCGGCATGGGGGGGGAAAAACTGTTTTTT. It yields the protein CSAGMGGEKLFF.

The J gene is TRBJ1-5, the V gene TRBV28, with D unresolved. Trimming stripped 6 bases from V and 4 bases from J, with 13 bases between. This CDR3 is built from 14 residues. The germline gives CDR1 MDHEN, CDR2 SYDVKM. The CDR3 bases are TGTGCCAGCAGAGCCCTACAGCTAAATCAGCCCCAGCATTTT. Its protein is CASRALQLNQPQHF.

The J gene is TRBJ2-5, the V gene TRBV6-2 or TRBV6-3; the D is unclear. Trimming stripped 4 bases from V and 6 bases from J, with 12 bases between. Germline V gene lookup returns CDR1 MNHEY and CDR2 SVGEGT. This CDR3 comprises 13 residues. The CDR3 loop reads CASSSYIPKTQYF. In DNA form, the CDR3 reads TGTGCCAGCAGTTCGTATATTCCGAAGACCCAGTACTTC.

This clonotype has only a few counts. The rearrangement links TRBV7-2 to TRBJ1-2, with D unclear. Trimming pared 5 bases from V and 8 bases from J, leaving 21 bases between. Germline V gives CDR1 SGHTA, CDR2 FQGNSA. CDR3 size: 15 residues. The CDR3, as DNA: TGTGCCAGCAGCGATTCGTCGCGGCCGAAGAACGGCTACACCTTC. This codes for CASSDSSRPKNGYTF. Full variable domain (remainder filled in from reference TRBV7-2 and TRBJ1-2): GAGVSQSPSNKVTEKGKDVELRCDPISGHTALYWYRQSLGQGLEFLIYFQGNSAPDKSGLPSDRFSAERTGGSVSTLTIQRTQQEDSAVYLCASSDSSRPKNGYTFGSGTRLTVV.

The chain has TRBV15 and TRBJ2-1; no definite D call. V was trimmed by 1 base and J by 3 bases, leaving 7 bases between them. The CDR3 spans 14 residues. Looked up from germline, CDR1 is LNHNV and CDR2 is YYDKDF (reference sequence). The CDR3, as DNA: TGTGCCACCAGCAGAGTTTCTATCTACAATGAGCAGTTCTTC. Translated, it gives CATSRVSIYNEQFF.

The chain employs TRBV6-5 and TRBJ2-3; 8 nucleotides match TRBD1. V gave up 2 bases and J gave up 4 bases; unmatched junction bases: 5. CDR1 is MNHEY, CDR2 SVGAGI, per germline. The CDR3 length is 15 residues. CDR3 amino acids: CASSYMDRVSDTQYF. CDR3 sequence (DNA): TGTGCCAGCAGTTACATGGACAGGGTTTCAGATACGCAGTATTTT.

This clonotype was detected a few times. The rearrangement links TRBV30 to TRBJ1-5, with D perhaps matching TRBD1 (5 bases). From germline, CDR1 is GTSNPN and CDR2 SVGIG (reference sequence). The V end was cut by 1 base, the J end by 3 bases, with 7 bases between. The CDR3 covers 13 residues. This CDR3 reads CAWSGGDNQPQHF. The CDR3 region has the DNA TGTGCCTGGAGTGGAGGGGACAATCAGCCCCAGCATTTT.

In DNA form, the CDR3 reads TGTGCCAGCAGCTTAGTTGGTACAACCCAGTACTTC. Protein product: CASSLVGTTQYF. V is TRBV7-9 and J is TRBJ2-5; no reliable D call. Germline values: CDR1 SEHNR, CDR2 FQNEAQ (reference sequence). CDR3 length: 12 residues. Trimming took off 1 base at V and 8 bases at J, with 8 bases between the two ends.

V usage is TRBV19 and J usage is TRBJ1-1; 7 bases line up with TRBD1. This CDR3 spans 14 amino acids. Germline CDR1 LNHDA, CDR2 SQIVND (reference sequence). V trimming: 5 bases; J trimming: 0 bases; junction bases outside the gene matches: 3. Here the CDR3 DNA reads TGTGCCAGTAGTCTTACAGGGGTGAACACTGAAGCTTTCTTT. It yields the protein CASSLTGVNTEAFF.

This clonotype came up a few times. CDR3 residues: CASSLTGQGGEQYF. DNA of the CDR3: TGTGCCAGCAGCTTAACGGGACAGGGCGGCGAGCAGTACTTC. V and J are TRBV7-3 and TRBJ2-7, with 9 positions matching TRBD1. J was trimmed by 6 bases and V by 0 bases; bases with no gene match: 3. CDR3 length equals 14 residues. Germline V CDR1 and CDR2: SGHTA, FQGTGA.

This rearrangement joins TRBV12-3 or TRBV12-4 to TRBJ2-2; D is perhaps TRBD2 (6 bases). Trimming left V 3 bases short and J 3 bases short, with 11 bases between. The length of the CDR3 is 15 residues. The CDR3 spells CASSLGGLDTGELFF. Written as DNA, the CDR3 is TGTGCCAGCAGTTTGGGAGGCCTGGACACCGGGGAGCTGTTTTTT.

This clonotype has only a few counts. The rearrangement joins TRBV27 to TRBJ1-2; D not certain. Germline assignment: CDR1 MNHEY and CDR2 SMNVEV (reference sequence). The germline V and J ends were trimmed by 5 bases and 3 bases, with 16 bases remaining between them. The CDR3 is 15 residues long. CDR3: CASSPARGGYYGYTF. CDR3 nucleotide sequence: TGTGCCAGCAGTCCCGCAAGAGGAGGGTACTATGGCTACACCTTC.

This clonotype has a single count. This sequence joins TRBV6-2 or TRBV6-3 and TRBJ2-4; possible D gene TRBD2, 5 bases. CDR3 length: 15 amino acids. CDR1 is MNHEY, CDR2 SVGEGT, per germline. V lost 6 bases and J lost 4, with 16 bases in between. The CDR3 DNA sequence: TGTGCCAGCAGCCCCGGGGTAGTTGGAAAAAACATTCAGTACTTC. It translates to CASSPGVVGKNIQYF.

The V and J genes are TRBV28 and TRBJ1-4; TRBD1 might be the D (6 bases). The CDR3 consists of 17 residues. Germline V gene lookup returns CDR1 MDHEN and CDR2 SYDVKM. With 4 bases removed from V and 5 bases from J, the gap between germline ends came to 20 bases. CDR3 in amino acids: CASSSRVPRQVNEKLFF. The CDR3 nucleotides are TGTGCCAGCAGTTCGAGAGTACCTCGACAGGTCAATGAAAAACTGTTTTTT.